These 11 T cell receptor beta chains came from one sample sequenced in a study of blood T cell repertoires in COVID-19. Profiled with immunoSEQ multiplex PCR; TCRdb holds only in-frame clones, not every one. Among about 97,000 clones listed, about 85% were seen once. Sequenced: peripheral blood. These receptors were collected from a man aged 60 to 75 with acute or convalescent COVID-19.

J is TRBJ2-2 and V is TRBV4-2; D possibly corresponds to TRBD1 (6 bases). This CDR3 comprises 16 residues. Per germline, CDR1 LGHNA and CDR2 YNFKEQ. The V end lost 0 bases, the J end lost 7 bases, and 15 bases lay between the germline ends. CDR3 region: CASSQDNLQGFGELFF. The CDR3, as DNA: TGTGCCAGCAGCCAAGATAACCTTCAGGGGTTCGGGGAGCTGTTTTTT.

This chain joins TRBV20-1 and TRBJ2-7; D is unresolved. CDR1 is DFQATT, CDR2 SNEGSKA, per germline (reference sequence). The CDR3 runs to 11 residues. Trimming removed 5 bases from V and 4 bases from J, with 9 bases in between. The CDR3 sequence: CSARRIYEQYF. The CDR3 DNA reads TGCAGTGCTCGTCGTATTTACGAGCAGTACTTC.

The chain combines TRBV10-2 with TRBJ1-5; maybe TRBD1 (5 bases). The CDR3 loop spans 14 amino acids. V was cut by 3 bases and J by 3 bases, with 9 bases left in between. The germline CDR1 and CDR2 sequences are WSHSY and SAAADI. This chain's CDR3 is CASSEWGDNQPQHF. In DNA, the CDR3 is TGCGCCAGCAGTGAATGGGGGGACAATCAGCCCCAGCATTTT.

The chain uses TRBV30 and TRBJ1-5; TRBD1 might be the D (6 bases). Germline V gives CDR1 GTSNPN, CDR2 SVGIG (reference sequence). Trimming removed 2 bases at V and 7 bases at J, with 18 bases between. The CDR3 contains 15 residues. The CDR3 spells CAWSRNTGQDQPQHF. The CDR3 region has the DNA TGTGCCTGGAGTAGAAATACAGGGCAAGACCAGCCCCAGCATTTT.

The chain uses TRBV19 and TRBJ2-1; maybe TRBD1 (6 bases). This CDR3 spans 17 amino acids. V was cut by 2 bases and J by 6 bases, with 20 bases left in between. Germline V gives CDR1 LNHDA, CDR2 SQIVND (reference sequence). CDR3 DNA: TGTGCCAGTAGTATATATGGGCATTTACAGGGTACCAATGAGCAGTTCTTC. Amino acids: CASSIYGHLQGTNEQFF.

The chain uses TRBV14 and TRBJ1-3; D unresolved. This CDR3 is built from 17 residues. Trimming took off 0 bases at V and 2 bases at J, with 14 bases between the two ends. Germline CDR1 reads SGHDN; CDR2 reads FVKESK. The CDR3 spells CASSQDFIGGTGNTIYF. The CDR3 DNA sequence: TGTGCCAGCAGCCAAGACTTCATCGGCGGTACTGGAAACACCATATATTTT.

This clone was detected only once. V and J are TRBV15 and TRBJ2-3; a weak D match, TRBD2 (6 bases). The germline V gene has CDR1 LNHNV and CDR2 YYDKDF (reference sequence). The CDR3 has 16 residues. V was cut by 1 base and J by 0 bases, with 11 bases left in between. The CDR3 bases are TGTGCCACCAGCAGAGGGAGGGTCGATAGCACAGATACGCAGTATTTT. It translates to CATSRGRVDSTDTQYF.

This chain uses TRBV6-2 or TRBV6-3 with TRBJ2-6; D unresolved. V lost 2 bases and J 3 bases, leaving 8 bases between the germline ends. The CDR3 runs 15 residues. CDR1 is MNHEY and CDR2 is SVGEGT in the germline V gene. The DNA for the CDR3 is TGTGCCAGCAGTTACATGAGAGATGGGGCCAACGTCCTGACTTTC. Amino acids: CASSYMRDGANVLTF.

The genes are TRBV11-2 and TRBJ1-3; weak D call: TRBD1 (5 bases). Between the trimmed V and J ends, which lost 4 bases and 0 bases, there was a span of 10 bases. The CDR3 totals 15 residues. Germline V gene sequence: CDR1 SGHAT, CDR2 FQNNGV. This CDR3 reads CASSYGGSSGNTIYF. The CDR3 DNA follows: TGTGCCAGCAGCTACGGGGGATCCTCTGGAAACACCATATATTTT.

CDR3 loop: CASSHWDRGKYGYTF. DNA of the CDR3: TGTGCCAGCAGCCACTGGGACAGGGGTAAATATGGCTACACCTTC. This chain links TRBV3-1 (or the pseudogene TRBV3-2) with TRBJ1-2; 10 bases are a match to TRBD1. The trim removed 3 bases at V and 5 bases at J, leaving 6 bases unmatched. CDR1 is LGHDT and CDR2 is YNNKEL in the germline V gene (reference sequence). The CDR3 has 15 residues.

The V gene is TRBV5-6, the J gene TRBJ1-5, with D possibly matching TRBD1 (6 bases). The ends were cut back, 4 bases at V and 4 bases at J, with 21 bases in the middle. Per germline, CDR1 SGHDT and CDR2 YYEEEE. The CDR3 has 17 residues. CDR3 coding DNA: TGTGCCAGCAGCCTAGGTACAGGGTTAAGACGTAATCAGCCCCAGCATTTT. It specifies CASSLGTGLRRNQPQHF.